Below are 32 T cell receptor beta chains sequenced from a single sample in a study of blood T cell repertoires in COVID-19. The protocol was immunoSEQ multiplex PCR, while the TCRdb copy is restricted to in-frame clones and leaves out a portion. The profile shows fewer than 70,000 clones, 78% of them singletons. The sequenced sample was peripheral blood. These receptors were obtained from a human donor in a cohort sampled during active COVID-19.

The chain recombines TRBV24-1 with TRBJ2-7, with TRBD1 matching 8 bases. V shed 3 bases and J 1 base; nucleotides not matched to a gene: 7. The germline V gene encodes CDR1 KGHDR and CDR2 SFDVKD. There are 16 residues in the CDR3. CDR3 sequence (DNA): TGTGCCACCAGTGATCCCACGGACAGGGTGTCCTACGAGCAGTACTTC. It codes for CATSDPTDRVSYEQYF.

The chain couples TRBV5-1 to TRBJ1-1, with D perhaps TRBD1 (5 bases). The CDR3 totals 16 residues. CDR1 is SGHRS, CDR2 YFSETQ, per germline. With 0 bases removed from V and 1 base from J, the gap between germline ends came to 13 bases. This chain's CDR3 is CASSLAGGEWNTEAFF. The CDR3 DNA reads TGCGCCAGCAGCTTGGCCGGGGGAGAATGGAACACTGAAGCTTTCTTT.

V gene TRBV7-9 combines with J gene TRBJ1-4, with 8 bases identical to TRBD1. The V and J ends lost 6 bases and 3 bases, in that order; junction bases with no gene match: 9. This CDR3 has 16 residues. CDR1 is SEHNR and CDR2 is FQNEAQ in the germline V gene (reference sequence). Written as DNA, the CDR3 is TGTGCCAGCAGATCCGGACAGGGCGCGGCTAATGAAAAACTGTTTTTT. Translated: CASRSGQGAANEKLFF.

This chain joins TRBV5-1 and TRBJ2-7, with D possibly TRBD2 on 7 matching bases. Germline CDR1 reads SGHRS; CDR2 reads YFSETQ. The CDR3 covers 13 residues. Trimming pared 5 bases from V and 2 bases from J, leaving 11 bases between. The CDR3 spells CASSRGGAYEQYF. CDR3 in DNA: TGCGCCAGCAGTAGGGGGGGCGCCTACGAGCAGTACTTC.

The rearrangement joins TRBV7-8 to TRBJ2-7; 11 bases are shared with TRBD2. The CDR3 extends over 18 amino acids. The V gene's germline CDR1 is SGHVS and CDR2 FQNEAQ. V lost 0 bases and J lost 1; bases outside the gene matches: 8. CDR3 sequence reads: CASSLAGLAGGISYEQYF. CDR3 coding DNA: TGTGCCAGCAGCTTAGCGGGGCTAGCGGGAGGTATTTCCTACGAGCAGTACTTC.

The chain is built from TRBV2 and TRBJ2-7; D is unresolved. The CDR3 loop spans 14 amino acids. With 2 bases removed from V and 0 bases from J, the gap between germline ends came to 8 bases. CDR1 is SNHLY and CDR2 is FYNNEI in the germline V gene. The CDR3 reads CASSESIDSYEQYF. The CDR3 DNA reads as TGTGCCAGCAGTGAATCGATAGACTCCTACGAGCAGTACTTC. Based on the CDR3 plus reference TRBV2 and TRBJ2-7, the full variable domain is EPEVTQTPSHQVTQMGQEVILRCVPISNHLYFYWYRQILGQKVEFLVSFYNNEISEKSEIFDDQFSVERPDGSNFTLKIRSTKLEDSAMYFCASSESIDSYEQYFGPGTRLTVT.

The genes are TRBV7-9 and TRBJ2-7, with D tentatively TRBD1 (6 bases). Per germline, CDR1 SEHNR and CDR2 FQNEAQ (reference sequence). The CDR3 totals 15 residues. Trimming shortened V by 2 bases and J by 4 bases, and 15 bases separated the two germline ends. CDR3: CASSLSRDKHYEQYF. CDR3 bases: TGTGCCAGCAGCTTATCTCGGGACAAACATTACGAGCAGTACTTC. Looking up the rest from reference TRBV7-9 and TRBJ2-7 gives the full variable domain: DTGVSQNPRHKITKRGQNVTFRCDPISEHNRLYWYRQTLGQGPEFLTYFQNEAQLEKSRLLSDRFSAERPKGSFSTLEIQRTEQGDSAMYLCASSLSRDKHYEQYFGPGTRLTVT.

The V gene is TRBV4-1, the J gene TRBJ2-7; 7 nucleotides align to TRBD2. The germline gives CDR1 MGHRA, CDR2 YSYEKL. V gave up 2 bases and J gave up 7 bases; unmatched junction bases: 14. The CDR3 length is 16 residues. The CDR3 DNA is TGCGCCAGCAGCCAACTCGAGGCTGGGGGGGTGAGTGAGCAGTACTTC. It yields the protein CASSQLEAGGVSEQYF.

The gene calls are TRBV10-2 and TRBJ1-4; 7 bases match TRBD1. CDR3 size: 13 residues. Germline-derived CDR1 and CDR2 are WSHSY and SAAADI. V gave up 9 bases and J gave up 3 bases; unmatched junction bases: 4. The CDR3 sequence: CARAGGPNEKLFF. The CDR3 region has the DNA TGCGCCAGGGCAGGGGGGCCTAATGAAAAACTGTTTTTT.

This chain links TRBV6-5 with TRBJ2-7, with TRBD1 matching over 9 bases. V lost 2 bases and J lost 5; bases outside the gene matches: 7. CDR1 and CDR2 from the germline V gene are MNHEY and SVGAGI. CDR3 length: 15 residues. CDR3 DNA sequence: TGTGCCAGCAGTTACGATCCGGGACAGGGAAACGAGCAGTACTTC. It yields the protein CASSYDPGQGNEQYF.

The chain's CDR3 is CASRARGHSNQPQHF. The CDR3, as DNA: TGTGCCAGCAGAGCAAGGGGCCATAGCAATCAGCCCCAGCATTTT. This sequence joins TRBV6-5 and TRBJ1-5; D may be TRBD1 (5 bases). Germline CDR1 and CDR2: MNHEY and SVGAGI. V was cut by 6 bases and J by 0 bases, with 12 bases left in between. The CDR3 runs 15 residues.

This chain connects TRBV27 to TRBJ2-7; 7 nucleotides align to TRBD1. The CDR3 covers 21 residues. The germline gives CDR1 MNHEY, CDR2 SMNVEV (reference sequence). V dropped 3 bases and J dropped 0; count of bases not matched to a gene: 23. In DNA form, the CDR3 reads TGTGCCAGCAGTTTCAAAGGTCACGCCAGTGTTAGGACAGGAACCTCCTACGAGCAGTACTTC. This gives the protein CASSFKGHASVRTGTSYEQYF.

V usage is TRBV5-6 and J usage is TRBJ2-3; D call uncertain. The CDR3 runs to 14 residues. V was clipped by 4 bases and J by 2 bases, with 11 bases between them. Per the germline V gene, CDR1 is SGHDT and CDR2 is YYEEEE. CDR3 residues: CASSTLADTDTQYF. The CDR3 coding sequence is TGTGCCAGCAGCACCTTGGCAGACACAGATACGCAGTATTTT.

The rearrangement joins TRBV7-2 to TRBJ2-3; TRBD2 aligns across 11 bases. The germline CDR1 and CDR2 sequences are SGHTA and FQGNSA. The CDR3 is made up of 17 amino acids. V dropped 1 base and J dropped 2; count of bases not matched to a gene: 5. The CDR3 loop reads CASSLEGTSGYTDTQYF. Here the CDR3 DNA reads TGTGCCAGCAGCTTAGAGGGGACTAGCGGCTACACAGATACGCAGTATTTT.

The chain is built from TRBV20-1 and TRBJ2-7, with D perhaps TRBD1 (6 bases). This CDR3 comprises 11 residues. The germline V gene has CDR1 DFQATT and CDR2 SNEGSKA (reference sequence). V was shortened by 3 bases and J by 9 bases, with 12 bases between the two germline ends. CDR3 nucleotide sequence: TGCAGTGCTAGGGTGGCCAGGGGGCAGTACTTC. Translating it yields CSARVARGQYF.

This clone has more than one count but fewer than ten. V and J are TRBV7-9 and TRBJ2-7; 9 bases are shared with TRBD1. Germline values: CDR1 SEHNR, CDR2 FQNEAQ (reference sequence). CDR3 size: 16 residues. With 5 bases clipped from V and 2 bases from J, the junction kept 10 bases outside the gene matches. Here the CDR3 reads CASSAPQGATTYEQYF. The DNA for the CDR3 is TGTGCCAGCAGCGCGCCACAGGGGGCGACCACCTACGAGCAGTACTTC.

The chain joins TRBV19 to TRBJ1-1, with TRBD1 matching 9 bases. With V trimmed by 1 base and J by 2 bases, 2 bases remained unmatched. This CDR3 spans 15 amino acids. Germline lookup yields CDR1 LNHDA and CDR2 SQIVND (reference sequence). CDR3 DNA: TGTGCCAGTAGTATAGTGACAGGGGGAAACACTGAAGCTTTCTTT. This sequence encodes CASSIVTGGNTEAFF.

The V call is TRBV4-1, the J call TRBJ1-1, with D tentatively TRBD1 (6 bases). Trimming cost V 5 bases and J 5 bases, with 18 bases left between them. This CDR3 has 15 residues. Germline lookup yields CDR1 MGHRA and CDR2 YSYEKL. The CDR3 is CASSASTGLRTEAFF. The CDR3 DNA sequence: TGCGCCAGCAGCGCGTCAACAGGGCTTAGGACTGAAGCTTTCTTT.

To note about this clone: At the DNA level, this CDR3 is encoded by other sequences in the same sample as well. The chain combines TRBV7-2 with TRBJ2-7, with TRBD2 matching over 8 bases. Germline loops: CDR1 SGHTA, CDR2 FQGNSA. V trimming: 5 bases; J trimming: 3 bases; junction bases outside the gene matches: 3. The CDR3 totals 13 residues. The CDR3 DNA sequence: TGTGCCAGCAGCCTCGGGGGGGGCTACGAGCAGTACTTC. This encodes CASSLGGGYEQYF.

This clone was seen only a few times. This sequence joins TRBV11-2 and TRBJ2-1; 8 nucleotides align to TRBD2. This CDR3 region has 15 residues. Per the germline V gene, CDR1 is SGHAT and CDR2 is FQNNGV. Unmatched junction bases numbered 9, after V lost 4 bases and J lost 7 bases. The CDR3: CASSSLAGRGNEQFF. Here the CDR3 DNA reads TGTGCCAGCAGCTCGTTAGCGGGGAGGGGGAATGAGCAGTTCTTC.

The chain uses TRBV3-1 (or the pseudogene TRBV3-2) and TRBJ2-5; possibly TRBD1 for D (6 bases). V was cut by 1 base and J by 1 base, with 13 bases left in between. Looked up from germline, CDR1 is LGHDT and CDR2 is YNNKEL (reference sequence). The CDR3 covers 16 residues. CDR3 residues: CASSQVGAGLQETQYF. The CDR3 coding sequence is TGTGCCAGCAGCCAAGTGGGGGCAGGCCTCCAAGAGACCCAGTACTTC.

CDR3 residues: CASSFKGDQPQHF. CDR3 sequence (DNA): TGTGCCAGCAGCTTTAAGGGGGATCAGCCCCAGCATTTT. V and J are TRBV7-2 and TRBJ1-5, with D possibly TRBD1 on 6 matching bases. CDR1 is SGHTA and CDR2 is FQGNSA in the germline V gene. Between the trimmed V and J ends, which lost 3 bases and 5 bases, there was a span of 8 bases. The CDR3 is made up of 13 amino acids.

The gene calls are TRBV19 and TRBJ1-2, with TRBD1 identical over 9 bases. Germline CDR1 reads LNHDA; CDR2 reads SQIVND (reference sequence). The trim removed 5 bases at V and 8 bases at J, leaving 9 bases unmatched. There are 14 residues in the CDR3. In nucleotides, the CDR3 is TGTGCCAGTAGTCCCTGGACAGGGGAGTTGGGCTACACCTTC. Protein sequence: CASSPWTGELGYTF.

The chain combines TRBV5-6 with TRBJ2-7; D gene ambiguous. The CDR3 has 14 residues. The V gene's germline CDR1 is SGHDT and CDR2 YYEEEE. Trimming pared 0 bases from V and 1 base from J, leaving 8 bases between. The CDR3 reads CASSLVARSYEQYF. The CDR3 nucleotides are TGTGCCAGCAGCTTGGTGGCCAGATCCTACGAGCAGTACTTC.

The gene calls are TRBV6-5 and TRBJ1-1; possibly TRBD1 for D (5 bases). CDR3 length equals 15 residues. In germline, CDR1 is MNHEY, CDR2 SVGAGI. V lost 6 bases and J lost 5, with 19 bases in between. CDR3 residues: CASRSGGGVSTEAFF. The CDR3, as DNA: TGTGCCAGCAGGTCGGGCGGGGGGGTGAGTACTGAAGCTTTCTTT.

The CDR3 nucleotides read TGCGCCAGCAGCTTTCTACAGGGCGGGTGGTCTGAAGCTTTCTTT. It specifies CASSFLQGGWSEAFF. The chain employs TRBV5-1 and TRBJ1-1; perhaps TRBD1 as D (6 bases). This CDR3 spans 15 amino acids. The germline V gene encodes CDR1 SGHRS and CDR2 YFSETQ. The V gene lost 2 bases and the J gene lost 6 bases, with 17 bases spanning the gap.

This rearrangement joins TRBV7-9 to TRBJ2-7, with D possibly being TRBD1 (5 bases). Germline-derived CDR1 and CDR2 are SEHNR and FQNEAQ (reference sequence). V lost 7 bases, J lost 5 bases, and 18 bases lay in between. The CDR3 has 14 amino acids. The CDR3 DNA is TGTGCCAGCACCCCCCCAGGGTTCAGGGACGAGCAGTACTTC. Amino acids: CASTPPGFRDEQYF. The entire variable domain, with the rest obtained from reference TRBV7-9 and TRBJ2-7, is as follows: DTGVSQNPRHKITKRGQNVTFRCDPISEHNRLYWYRQTLGQGPEFLTYFQNEAQLEKSRLLSDRFSAERPKGSFSTLEIQRTEQGDSAMYLCASTPPGFRDEQYFGPGTRLTVT.

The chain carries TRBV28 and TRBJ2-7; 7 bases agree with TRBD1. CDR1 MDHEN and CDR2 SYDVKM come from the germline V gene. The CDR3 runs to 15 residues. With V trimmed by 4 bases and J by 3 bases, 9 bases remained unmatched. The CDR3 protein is CASSSPPGQIYEQYF. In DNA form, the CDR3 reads TGTGCCAGCAGTTCGCCGCCGGGACAGATCTACGAGCAGTACTTC.

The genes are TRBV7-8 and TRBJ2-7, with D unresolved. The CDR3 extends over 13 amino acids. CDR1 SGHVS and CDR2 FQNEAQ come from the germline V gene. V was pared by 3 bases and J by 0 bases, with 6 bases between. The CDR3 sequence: CASSFSDSYEQYF. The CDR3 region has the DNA TGTGCCAGCAGCTTCAGTGACTCCTACGAGCAGTACTTC.

The CDR3 reads CASSLGAGGRYEQYF. The CDR3 nucleotides read TGTGCCAGCAGCTTAGGAGCAGGGGGCCGTTACGAGCAGTACTTC. The J gene is TRBJ2-7, the V gene TRBV7-8, with 8 bases lining up with TRBD1. CDR3 length: 15 amino acids. Germline CDR1 and CDR2: SGHVS and FQNEAQ. The junction had 6 bases not matched to a gene; V was cut back by 1 base and J by 4 bases.

The chain's CDR3 is CASSSPKLKEGGSYEQYF. In nucleotides, the CDR3 is TGTGCCAGCAGTTCACCAAAGCTCAAGGAAGGCGGCTCCTACGAGCAGTACTTC. The chain carries TRBV28 and TRBJ2-7; D not resolved. The CDR3 covers 18 residues. The V gene lost 4 bases and the J gene lost 0 bases, with 22 bases spanning the gap. Per germline, CDR1 MDHEN and CDR2 SYDVKM.

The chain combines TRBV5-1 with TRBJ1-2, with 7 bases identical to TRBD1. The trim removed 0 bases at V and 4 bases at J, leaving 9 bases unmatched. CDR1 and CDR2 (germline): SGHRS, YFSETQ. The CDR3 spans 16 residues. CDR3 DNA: TGCGCCAGCAGCTTGGGGGGTGAAGGGACAGTCTATGGCTACACCTTC. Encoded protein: CASSLGGEGTVYGYTF.